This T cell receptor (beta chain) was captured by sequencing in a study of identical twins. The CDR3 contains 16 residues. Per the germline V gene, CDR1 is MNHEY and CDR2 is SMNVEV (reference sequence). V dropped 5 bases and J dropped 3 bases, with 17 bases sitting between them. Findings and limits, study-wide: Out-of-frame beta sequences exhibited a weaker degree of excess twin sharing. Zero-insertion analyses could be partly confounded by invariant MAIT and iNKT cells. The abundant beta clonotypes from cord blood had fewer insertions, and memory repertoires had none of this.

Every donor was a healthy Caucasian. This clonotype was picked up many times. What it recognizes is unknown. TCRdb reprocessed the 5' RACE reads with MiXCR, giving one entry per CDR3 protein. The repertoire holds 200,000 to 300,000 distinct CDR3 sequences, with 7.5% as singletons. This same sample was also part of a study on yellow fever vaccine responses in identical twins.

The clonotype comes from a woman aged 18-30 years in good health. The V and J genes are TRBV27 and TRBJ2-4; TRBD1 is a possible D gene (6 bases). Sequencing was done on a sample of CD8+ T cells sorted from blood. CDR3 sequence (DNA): TGTGCCAGCAGTGCCACTGGGGGCGTGGGCAAAAACATTCAGTACTTC. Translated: CASSATGGVGKNIQYF.